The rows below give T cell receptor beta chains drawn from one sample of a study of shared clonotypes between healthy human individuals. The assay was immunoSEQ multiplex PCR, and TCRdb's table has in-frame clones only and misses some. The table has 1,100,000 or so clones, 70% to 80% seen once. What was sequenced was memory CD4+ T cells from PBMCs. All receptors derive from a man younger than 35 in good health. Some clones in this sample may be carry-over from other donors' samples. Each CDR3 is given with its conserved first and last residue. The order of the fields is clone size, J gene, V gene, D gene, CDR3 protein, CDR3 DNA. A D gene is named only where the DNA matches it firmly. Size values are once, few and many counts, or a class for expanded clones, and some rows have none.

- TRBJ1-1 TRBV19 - CASSIVPRGLTEAFF TGTGCCAGTAGTATAGTCCCTCGGGGCCTGACTGAAGCTTTCTTT
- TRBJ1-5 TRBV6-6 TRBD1 CASRPDRGRLNQPQHF TGTGCCAGCAGACCCGACAGGGGGCGGCTCAATCAGCCCCAGCATTTT
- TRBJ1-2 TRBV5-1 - CAVSPLPGTYGYTF TGCGCCGTGTCCCCCCTTCCAGGGACCTATGGCTACACCTTC
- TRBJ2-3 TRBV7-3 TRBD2 CASSSGSGPTDTQYF TGTGCCAGCAGCTCGGGTAGCGGGCCCACAGATACGCAGTATTTT
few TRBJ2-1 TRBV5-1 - CASSLEGGRNLGEQFF TGCGCCAGCAGCTTGGAGGGCGGGCGCAATTTGGGTGAGCAGTTCTTC
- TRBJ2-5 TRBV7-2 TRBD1 CASSPRGSQETQYF TGTGCCAGCAGCCCCAGGGGGTCCCAAGAGACCCAGTACTTC
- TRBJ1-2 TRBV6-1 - CASKPRVDYGYTF TGTGCCAGCAAGCCCCGGGTTGACTATGGCTACACCTTC
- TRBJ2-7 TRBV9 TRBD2 CASSDRLAGEQYF TGTGCCAGCAGCGACCGACTAGCGGGGGAGCAGTACTTC
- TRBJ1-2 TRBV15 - CATSIIPYDYGYTF TGTGCCACCAGCATCATACCTTATGACTATGGCTACACCTTC
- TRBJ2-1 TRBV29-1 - CSVRDAYLGNEQFF TGCAGCGTCCGGGACGCCTACTTAGGGAATGAGCAGTTCTTC
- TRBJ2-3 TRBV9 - CASQPGITMAEDTQYF TGTGCCAGTCAACCGGGGATCACGATGGCGGAAGATACGCAGTATTTT
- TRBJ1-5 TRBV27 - CASTSIFKGNQPQHF TGTGCCAGCACCTCAATCTTTAAGGGCAATCAGCCCCAGCATTTT
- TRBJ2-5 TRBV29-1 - CSVVPSLTGVTQYF TGCAGCGTTGTCCCGAGCTTAACCGGTGTGACCCAGTACTTC
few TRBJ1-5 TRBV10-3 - CAISSAGDQPQHF TGTGCCATCAGCTCGGCAGGCGATCAGCCCCAGCATTTT
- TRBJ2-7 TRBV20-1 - CSAAAVMQYF TGCAGTGCTGCAGCGGTTATGCAGTACTTC
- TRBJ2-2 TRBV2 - CASGRNANTGELFF TGTGCCAGCGGGCGAAATGCCAACACCGGGGAGCTGTTTTTT
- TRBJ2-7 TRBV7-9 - CASSLDVASYEQYF TGTGCCAGCAGCTTAGATGTTGCCTCCTACGAGCAGTACTTC
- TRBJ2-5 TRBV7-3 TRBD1 CASSWGQGQETQYF TGTGCCAGCAGCTGGGGACAGGGGCAAGAGACCCAGTACTTC
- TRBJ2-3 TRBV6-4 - CASSDTRADTQYF TGTGCCAGCAGTGACACCCGCGCAGATACGCAGTATTTT
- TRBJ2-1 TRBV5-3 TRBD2 CARRRTSGVHEQFF TGTGCCAGAAGGCGGACTAGCGGTGTTCATGAGCAGTTCTTC
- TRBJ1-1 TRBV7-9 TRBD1 CASSWDRGLGTEAFF TGTGCCAGCAGCTGGGACAGGGGGTTGGGGACTGAAGCTTTCTTT
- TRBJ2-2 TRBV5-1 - CASSLSRWDTGELFF TGCGCCAGCAGCTTGTCTAGATGGGACACCGGGGAGCTGTTTTTT
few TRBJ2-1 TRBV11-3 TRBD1 CASSLGGTGGEQFF TGTGCCAGCAGCTTAGGGGGGACAGGGGGTGAGCAGTTCTTC
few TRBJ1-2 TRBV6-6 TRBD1 CASSYRGQGGGYTF TGTGCCAGCAGTTACAGAGGACAGGGCGGTGGCTACACCTTC
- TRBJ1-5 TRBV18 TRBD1 CASSPQQGADQPQHF TGTGCCAGCTCACCACAACAGGGGGCGGATCAGCCCCAGCATTTT
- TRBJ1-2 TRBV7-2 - CASSQDDGIYGYTF TGTGCCAGCAGCCAAGATGACGGGATCTATGGCTACACCTTC
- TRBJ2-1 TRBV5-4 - CASSSLLQGRRNEQFF TGTGCCAGCAGCTCGCTCTTACAGGGGAGGAGGAATGAGCAGTTCTTC
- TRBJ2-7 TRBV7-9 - CASSLGPTIKYEQYF TGTGCCAGCAGCTTAGGCCCCACCATTAAATACGAGCAGTACTTC